Shown below are 7 T cell receptor beta chains from a single sample sequenced in a study of T cell responses to AZD1222 COVID-19 vaccine. Method: immunoSEQ multiplex PCR; TCRdb's copy keeps in-frame clones and lacks some. The sample consists of some 180,000 clones, roughly 94% of them appearing once. This specimen consisted of peripheral blood, obtained 28 days after the second AZD1222 dose. All receptors come from an adult who received the AZD1222 COVID-19 vaccine.

The chain recombines TRBV5-1 with TRBJ2-5; D not certain. Germline CDR1 is SGHRS and CDR2 is YFSETQ. The CDR3 loop spans 14 amino acids. Trimming pared 0 bases from V and 2 bases from J, leaving 8 bases between. CDR3 DNA sequence: TGCGCCAGCAGCTTGGAGGCGGATCAAGAGACCCAGTACTTC. Translation gives CASSLEADQETQYF.

The chain joins TRBV6-5 to TRBJ1-2, with D possibly being TRBD1 (6 bases). The V gene lost 10 bases and the J gene lost 0 bases, with 18 bases spanning the gap. There are 15 residues in the CDR3. Per germline, CDR1 MNHEY and CDR2 SVGAGI. CDR3 sequence reads: CATKRTAYSNYGYTF. DNA for the CDR3: TGTGCCACAAAACGGACAGCCTACTCTAACTATGGCTACACCTTC.

This chain links TRBV19 with TRBJ1-1; D may be TRBD1 (6 bases). V lost 7 bases and J lost 1, with 25 bases in between. The V gene's germline CDR1 is LNHDA and CDR2 SQIVND (reference sequence). This CDR3 contains 18 residues. The CDR3 is CASNMYSDSPVKNTEAFF. The CDR3 DNA follows: TGTGCCAGTAATATGTATTCGGACAGCCCTGTGAAGAACACTGAAGCTTTCTTT.

The CDR3 reads CAISAASNLNTEAFF. The CDR3 DNA sequence: TGTGCCATCAGTGCGGCCAGCAACCTGAACACTGAAGCTTTCTTT. This chain joins TRBV10-3 and TRBJ1-1; D is unclear. Germline lookup yields CDR1 ENHRY and CDR2 SYGVKD. The CDR3 sequence is 15 residues long. With 4 bases removed from V and 0 bases from J, the gap between germline ends came to 12 bases.

This chain joins TRBV19 and TRBJ1-6; D is unresolved. Trimming stripped 3 bases from V and 0 bases from J, with 6 bases between. Germline V gene data show CDR1 as LNHDA and CDR2 as SQIVND (reference sequence). CDR3 length: 15 amino acids. Here the CDR3 reads CASSISLSYNSPLHF. DNA of the CDR3: TGTGCCAGTAGTATTAGCCTCTCCTATAATTCACCCCTCCACTTT.

The rearrangement links TRBV5-1 to TRBJ2-1; D is ambiguous. This CDR3 region has 11 residues. The V end was cut by 0 bases, the J end by 11 bases, with 6 bases between. Per the germline V gene, CDR1 is SGHRS and CDR2 is YFSETQ. The CDR3 nucleotides are TGCGCCAGCAGCTTGGCTGGGAAGCAGTTCTTC. It is translated as CASSLAGKQFF.

V gene TRBV7-8 combines with J gene TRBJ2-1, with D tentatively TRBD2 (6 bases). V dropped 4 bases and J dropped 9 bases, with 13 bases sitting between them. This CDR3 contains 13 residues. Per germline, CDR1 SGHVS and CDR2 FQNEAQ. The CDR3 reads CASSSGEGGEQFF. CDR3 sequence (DNA): TGTGCCAGCAGCTCGGGAGAGGGCGGTGAGCAGTTCTTC.